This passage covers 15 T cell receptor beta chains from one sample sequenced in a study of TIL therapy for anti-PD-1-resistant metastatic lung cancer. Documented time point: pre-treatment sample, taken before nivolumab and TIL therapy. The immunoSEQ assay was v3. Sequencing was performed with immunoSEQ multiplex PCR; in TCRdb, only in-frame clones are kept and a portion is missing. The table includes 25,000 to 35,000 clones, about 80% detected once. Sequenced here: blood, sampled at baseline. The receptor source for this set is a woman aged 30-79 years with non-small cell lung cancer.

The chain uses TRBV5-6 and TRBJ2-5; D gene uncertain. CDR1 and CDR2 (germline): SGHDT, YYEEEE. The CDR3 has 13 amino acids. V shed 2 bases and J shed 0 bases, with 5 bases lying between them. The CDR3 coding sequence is TGTGCCAGCAGCTTTTATAACCAAGAGACCCAGTACTTC. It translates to CASSFYNQETQYF.

Here the CDR3 DNA reads TGTGCCAGCAGCTCCACCCGTAGACAGACTAATGAAAAACTGTTTTTT. Translation gives CASSSTRRQTNEKLFF. The chain links TRBV7-8 to TRBJ1-4, with a tentative D call TRBD1 (5 bases). Germline assignment: CDR1 SGHVS and CDR2 FQNEAQ. Between the trimmed V and J ends, which lost 4 bases and 2 bases, there was a span of 14 bases. The CDR3 contains 16 residues.

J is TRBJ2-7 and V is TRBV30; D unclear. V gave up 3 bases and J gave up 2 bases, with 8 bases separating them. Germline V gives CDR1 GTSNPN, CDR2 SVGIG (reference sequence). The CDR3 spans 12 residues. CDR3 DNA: TGTGCCTGGAGCCCGCCAGCCTACGAGCAGTACTTC. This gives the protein CAWSPPAYEQYF.

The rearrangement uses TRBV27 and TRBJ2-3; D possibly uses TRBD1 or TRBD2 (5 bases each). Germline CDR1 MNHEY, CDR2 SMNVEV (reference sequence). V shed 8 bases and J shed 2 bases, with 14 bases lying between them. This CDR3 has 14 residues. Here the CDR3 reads CASGAPGTTDTQYF. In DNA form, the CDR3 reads TGTGCCAGCGGGGCCCCAGGGACCACAGATACGCAGTATTTT.

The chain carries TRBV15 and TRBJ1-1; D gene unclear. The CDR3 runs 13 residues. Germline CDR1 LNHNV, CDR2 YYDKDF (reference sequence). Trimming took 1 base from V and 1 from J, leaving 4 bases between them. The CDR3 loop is CATSRGPNTEAFF. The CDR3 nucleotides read TGTGCCACCAGCAGAGGACCGAACACTGAAGCTTTCTTT.

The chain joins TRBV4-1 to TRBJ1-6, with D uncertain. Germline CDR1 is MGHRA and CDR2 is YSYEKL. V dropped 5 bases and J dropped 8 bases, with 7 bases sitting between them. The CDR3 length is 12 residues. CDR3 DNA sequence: TGCGCCAGCAGCTTTGGGGATTCACCCCTCCACTTT. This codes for CASSFGDSPLHF.

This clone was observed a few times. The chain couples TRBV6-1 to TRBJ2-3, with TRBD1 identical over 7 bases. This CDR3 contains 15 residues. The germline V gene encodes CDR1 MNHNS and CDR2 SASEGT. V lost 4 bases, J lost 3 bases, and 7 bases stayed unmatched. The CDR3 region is CASSVDRLGTDTQYF. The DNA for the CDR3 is TGTGCCAGCAGTGTGGACAGGTTAGGAACAGATACGCAGTATTTT.

CDR3 region: CASSRDLSYNEQFF. CDR3 in DNA: TGTGCCAGCAGCCGGGACCTCTCCTACAATGAGCAGTTCTTC. J is TRBJ2-1 and V is TRBV6-5, with D perhaps being TRBD1 or TRBD2 (5 bases each). CDR3 size: 14 residues. Trimming removed 6 bases from V and 0 bases from J, with 9 bases in between. The V gene's germline CDR1 is MNHEY and CDR2 SVGAGI.

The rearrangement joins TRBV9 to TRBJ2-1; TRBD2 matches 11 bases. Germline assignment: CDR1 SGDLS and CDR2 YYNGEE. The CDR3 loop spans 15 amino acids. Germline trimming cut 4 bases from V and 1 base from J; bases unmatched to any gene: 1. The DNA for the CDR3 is TGTGCCAGCAGCCGACTAGCGGGATCCTACAATGAGCAGTTCTTC. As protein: CASSRLAGSYNEQFF.

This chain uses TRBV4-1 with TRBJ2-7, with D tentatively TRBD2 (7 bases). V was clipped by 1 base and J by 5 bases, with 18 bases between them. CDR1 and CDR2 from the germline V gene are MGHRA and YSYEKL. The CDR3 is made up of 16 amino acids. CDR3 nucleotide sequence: TGCGCCAGCAGCCAAGGGGGGGGGACACAGGGTCACGAGCAGTACTTC. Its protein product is CASSQGGGTQGHEQYF.

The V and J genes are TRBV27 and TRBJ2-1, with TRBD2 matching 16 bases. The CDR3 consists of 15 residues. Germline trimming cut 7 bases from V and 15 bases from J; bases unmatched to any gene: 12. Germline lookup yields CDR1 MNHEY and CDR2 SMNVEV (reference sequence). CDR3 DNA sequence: TGTGCCAGCACCCCCGGGACTAGCGGGAGGGGTGTTGCGTTCTTC. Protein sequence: CASTPGTSGRGVAFF.

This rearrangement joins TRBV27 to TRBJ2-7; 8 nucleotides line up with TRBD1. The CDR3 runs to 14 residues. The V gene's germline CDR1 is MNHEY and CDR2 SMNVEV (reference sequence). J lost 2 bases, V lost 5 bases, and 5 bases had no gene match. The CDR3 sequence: CASSDRGGPYEQYF. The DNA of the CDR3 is TGTGCCAGCAGTGACAGGGGAGGTCCCTACGAGCAGTACTTC.

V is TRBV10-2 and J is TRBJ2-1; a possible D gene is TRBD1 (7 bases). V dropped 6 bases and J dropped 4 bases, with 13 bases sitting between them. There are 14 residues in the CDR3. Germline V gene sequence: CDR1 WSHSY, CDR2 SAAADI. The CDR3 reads CASREGAGYNEQFF. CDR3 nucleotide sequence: TGCGCCAGCAGGGAGGGGGCGGGTTACAATGAGCAGTTCTTC.

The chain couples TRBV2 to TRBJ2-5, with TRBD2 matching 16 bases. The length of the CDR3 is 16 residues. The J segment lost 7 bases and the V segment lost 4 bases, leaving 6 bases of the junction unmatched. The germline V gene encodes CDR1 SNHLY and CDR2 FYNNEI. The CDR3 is CASSGGTSGRGVTQYF. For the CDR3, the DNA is TGTGCCAGCAGTGGGGGGACTAGCGGGAGGGGCGTGACCCAGTACTTC.

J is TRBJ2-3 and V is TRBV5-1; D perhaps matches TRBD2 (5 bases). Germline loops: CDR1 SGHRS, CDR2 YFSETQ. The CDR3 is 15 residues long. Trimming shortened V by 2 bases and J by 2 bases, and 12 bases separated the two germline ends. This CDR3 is CASSLPNGVTDTQYF. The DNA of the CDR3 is TGCGCCAGCAGCTTACCCAACGGGGTCACAGATACGCAGTATTTT.